This T cell receptor (beta chain) was captured in a study of cytomegalovirus exposure and HLA in healthy donors. The study's findings and limits: CMV antigen specificity was confirmed in vitro for a few CMV-associated chains. Investigators reported 164 TCR beta chains as tied to cytomegalovirus.

Profiling relied on immunoSEQ multiplex PCR, and the TCRdb table lists in-frame clones only, not all of them. In the table there are around 160,000 clones, around 90% of which are singletons. V lost 6 bases and J lost 7, with 10 bases in between. This CDR3 comprises 12 residues. The germline CDR1 and CDR2 sequences are MNHEY and SMNVEV (reference sequence). Note on this clone: Antigen specificity is unknown.

This clonotype was obtained from a young man in good health and CMV-seronegative. Sequenced: PBMCs. The chain joins TRBV27 to TRBJ1-5; D perhaps matches TRBD1 (5 bases). CDR3 protein: CASSQGNQPQHF. The CDR3 DNA is TGTGCCAGCAGCCAGGGTAACCAGCCCCAGCATTTT.